The 28 T cell receptor beta chains presented below share a single source sample, sequenced in a study of shared clonotypes between healthy human individuals. Libraries were prepared by immunoSEQ multiplex PCR; TCRdb keeps only in-frame clonotypes and omits some of them. Here the sample spans approximately 440,000 clones, roughly four fifths being singletons. The sample was PBMCs. The receptors come from a woman aged 40 to 55 in good health. Some clones in this sample may be carry-over from other donors' samples.

This clone was observed once. The rearrangement joins TRBV28 to TRBJ2-7; D gene unclear. The CDR3 runs to 11 residues. V lost 7 bases and J 6 bases, leaving 10 bases between the germline ends. Looked up from germline, CDR1 is MDHEN and CDR2 is SYDVKM. DNA of the CDR3: TGTGCCAGCATCGGAACCGGCGAGCAGTACTTC. Protein sequence: CASIGTGEQYF.

In this sample, this clone turned up many times. This specimen includes other DNA sequences encoding the same CDR3. The chain carries TRBV29-1 and TRBJ1-1; a possible D gene is TRBD1 (6 bases). V was shortened by 4 bases and J by 2 bases, with 11 bases between the two germline ends. Germline V gives CDR1 SQVTM, CDR2 ANQGSEA. The CDR3 sequence is 13 residues long. This CDR3 reads CSVATGRNTEAFF. The DNA for the CDR3 is TGCAGCGTTGCTACAGGGCGTAACACTGAAGCTTTCTTT.

The chain employs TRBV7-9 and TRBJ1-2, with D possibly TRBD1 on 5 matching bases. V lost 2 bases to trimming and J lost 3 bases, with 10 bases between them. Germline V gene sequence: CDR1 SEHNR, CDR2 FQNEAQ (reference sequence). This CDR3 is built from 14 residues. The CDR3 reads CASSLSQGHYGYTF. As DNA, the CDR3 is TGTGCCAGCAGCTTAAGCCAGGGTCACTATGGCTACACCTTC.

This sequence joins TRBV19 and TRBJ1-2; tentatively, D is TRBD1 (5 bases). V gave up 7 bases and J gave up 4 bases, with 13 bases separating them. The CDR3 spans 13 residues. CDR1 and CDR2 (germline): LNHDA, SQIVND (reference sequence). In DNA, the CDR3 is TGTGCCAGTAACCGGGGAGGGACCTATGGCTACACCTTC. It translates to CASNRGGTYGYTF.

V and J are TRBV30 and TRBJ1-1, with a weak D call TRBD1 (6 bases). Deletions cut 3 bases from V and 4 bases from J, with 15 bases between. Germline V gives CDR1 GTSNPN, CDR2 SVGIG (reference sequence). This CDR3 spans 14 amino acids. The DNA for the CDR3 is TGTGCCTGGAGCCGTGATCAGGGGTTCACTGAAGCTTTCTTT. It yields the protein CAWSRDQGFTEAFF.

This clone was detected only a few times. V gene TRBV2 combines with J gene TRBJ2-3; TRBD1 is a possible D gene (5 bases). V was shortened by 1 base and J by 1 base, with 12 bases between the two germline ends. Germline V gene sequence: CDR1 SNHLY, CDR2 FYNNEI. The CDR3 sequence is 16 residues long. CDR3 loop: CASSEGKGRGTDTQYF. CDR3 DNA sequence: TGTGCCAGCAGTGAAGGGAAGGGGCGAGGCACAGATACGCAGTATTTT.

This clone was counted a few times. The chain carries TRBV19 and TRBJ2-5; D may be TRBD2 (5 bases). Germline CDR1 reads LNHDA; CDR2 reads SQIVND (reference sequence). The CDR3 spans 14 residues. With 2 bases removed from V and 5 bases from J, the gap between germline ends came to 12 bases. In DNA form, the CDR3 reads TGTGCCAGTAGTATACTGGGTTGGGAGGAGACCCAGTACTTC. It translates to CASSILGWEETQYF.

This clone was counted a few times. This sequence is one base from a far larger clone and is likely a read error. Other DNA variants within this sample encode the same CDR3. V usage is TRBV30 and J usage is TRBJ1-2; D perhaps matches TRBD1 (5 bases). The germline CDR1 and CDR2 sequences are GTSNPN and SVGIG (reference sequence). This CDR3 has 12 amino acids. V gave up 2 bases and J gave up 2 bases, with 6 bases separating them. The CDR3: CAWSRGNYGYTF. The CDR3, as DNA: TGTGCCTGGAGTCGGGGGAACTATGGCTACACCTTC.

Here the CDR3 DNA reads TGTGCCAGCAGTGTCTCAGGGGGCGCGGGCGGGGAGCTGTTTTTT. Its translation: CASSVSGGAGGELFF. The chain couples TRBV6-4 to TRBJ2-2; 8 bases align to TRBD1. CDR1 and CDR2 from the germline V gene are MRHNA and SNTAGT. With V trimmed by 4 bases and J by 7 bases, 8 bases remained unmatched. This CDR3 is built from 15 residues.

CDR3: CARSYDPGNPIYEQYF. In nucleotides, the CDR3 is TGTGCCAGAAGCTATGACCCCGGAAACCCCATTTACGAGCAGTACTTC. V gene TRBV5-3 combines with J gene TRBJ2-7; D unresolved. TRBV5-3 is reported as an ORF; its role is uncertain. V was pared by 3 bases and J by 4 bases, with 20 bases between. This CDR3 comprises 16 residues.

This clone was seen a single time. The chain is built from TRBV6-5 and TRBJ1-1; possibly TRBD1 for D (5 bases). Germline CDR1 and CDR2: MNHEY and SVGAGI. Trimming removed 2 bases from V and 2 bases from J, with 9 bases in between. The CDR3 spans 14 residues. The CDR3 DNA reads TGTGCCAGCAGTTACGGGACTCTTAACACTGAAGCTTTCTTT. Its protein product is CASSYGTLNTEAFF.

This clone has more than one count but fewer than ten. At one end the junction does not follow the germline gene, possibly because of a read error. This chain connects TRBV10-3 to TRBJ1-2; D is unresolved. Germline V gene data show CDR1 as ENHRY and CDR2 as SYGVKD. The CDR3 covers 13 residues. CDR3 sequence reads: CASSPSPNYGYTF. CDR3 bases: TGTGCCAGCAGTCCTTCTCCCAACTATGGCTACACCTTC.

The table lists this clone with a count of one. The V call is TRBV14, the J call TRBJ2-2; 8 bases align to TRBD1. CDR1 is SGHDN, CDR2 FVKESK, per germline. The CDR3 has 15 residues. Trimming cost V 4 bases and J 7 bases; bases outside gene matches: 8. The CDR3 coding sequence is TGTGCCAGCAGCCGGGACAGGACCAGGGGCGGGGAGCTGTTTTTT. This gives the protein CASSRDRTRGGELFF.

This clone appeared a few times. The V call is TRBV2, the J call TRBJ2-5; possibly TRBD2 for D (5 bases). CDR1 is SNHLY and CDR2 is FYNNEI in the germline V gene. The CDR3 sequence is 13 residues long. Trimming removed 0 bases from V and 11 bases from J, with 13 bases in between. DNA of the CDR3: TGTGCCAGCAGTGAAGCGCGGGCCGGGGAGCAGTACTTC. This translates into CASSEARAGEQYF.

CDR3 amino acids: CASRKGQDQETQYF. CDR3 bases: TGTGCCAGCAGAAAGGGACAGGACCAAGAGACCCAGTACTTC. The chain couples TRBV28 to TRBJ2-5, with 8 bases fitting TRBD1. The CDR3 spans 14 residues. J lost 0 bases, V lost 6 bases, and 3 bases had no gene match. Germline V gene lookup returns CDR1 MDHEN and CDR2 SYDVKM.

About this clone itself: A far larger clone is off by one base, so a read error is likely. The rearrangement links TRBV29-1 to TRBJ2-2, with TRBD1 as a possible D gene (5 bases). V gave up 3 bases and J gave up 5 bases, with 10 bases separating them. The CDR3 consists of 13 residues. CDR1 SQVTM and CDR2 ANQGSEA come from the germline V gene. The CDR3 DNA sequence: TGCAGCGTTGACAGGGTTGGGACCGGGGAGCTGTTTTTT. Its protein product is CSVDRVGTGELFF.

This clone was recorded at least ten times. The rearrangement links TRBV9 to TRBJ2-2, with 9 bases fitting TRBD1. V was pared by 1 base and J by 6 bases, with 7 bases of the junction left unmatched. The germline CDR1 and CDR2 sequences are SGDLS and YYNGEE. This CDR3 contains 16 residues. The CDR3 nucleotides are TGTGCCAGCAGCGTAACACAGGGGGCCTTACCCGGGGAGCTGTTTTTT. This gives the protein CASSVTQGALPGELFF.

The chain employs TRBV5-5 and TRBJ2-7; D is uncertain. Deletions cut 2 bases from V and 0 bases from J, with 9 bases between. This CDR3 contains 14 residues. Germline V gene lookup returns CDR1 SGHKS and CDR2 YYEKEE (reference sequence). The CDR3 is CASSFLPSSYEQYF. The CDR3 bases are TGTGCCAGCAGCTTCCTTCCGAGCTCCTACGAGCAGTACTTC.

The chain links TRBV10-2 to TRBJ2-5; the match to TRBD2 covers 7 bases. After removal of 4 bases from V and 2 bases from J, the junction contained 7 bases not matched to a gene. CDR3 length equals 15 residues. Germline assignment: CDR1 WSHSY and CDR2 SAAADI. In nucleotides, the CDR3 is TGCGCCAGCAGTGTGCCTCTAGCGGAGCAAGAGACCCAGTACTTC. It yields the protein CASSVPLAEQETQYF.

V usage is TRBV6-5 and J usage is TRBJ2-1; 9 bases match TRBD2. The trim removed 2 bases at V and 2 bases at J, leaving 1 base unmatched. This CDR3 spans 15 amino acids. Germline CDR1 and CDR2: MNHEY and SVGAGI. CDR3 coding DNA: TGTGCCAGCAGTTACGTAGCGGGAGCCTACAATGAGCAGTTCTTC. Amino acids: CASSYVAGAYNEQFF.

This clone came up a few times. A far bigger clonotype differs at one base, so this is likely a read error. This rearrangement joins TRBV14 to TRBJ1-2; D is unclear. The CDR3 runs 12 residues. Germline V lookup: CDR1 SGHDN, CDR2 FVKESK. CDR3 coding DNA: TGTGCCAGCAGTAAACCTGGCTATGGCCACACCTTC. This gives the protein CASSKPGYGHTF.

The count of this clone is one. The chain joins TRBV29-1 to TRBJ2-1; D is unclear. The V end lost 8 bases, the J end lost 4 bases, and 15 bases lay between the germline ends. CDR3 length: 13 residues. CDR1 is SQVTM, CDR2 ANQGSEA, per germline. CDR3 region: CSSTRSAYNEQFF. The CDR3 DNA follows: TGCAGCTCCACCCGGAGTGCATACAATGAGCAGTTCTTC.

This clone has only one observation. The same CDR3 can be traced to other DNA sequences in this sample. The chain links TRBV19 to TRBJ2-2; D unresolved. V was cut by 3 bases and J by 2 bases, with 7 bases left in between. CDR1 is LNHDA and CDR2 is SQIVND in the germline V gene (reference sequence). The CDR3 is 14 amino acids. The CDR3: CASSISRNTGELFF. The CDR3 DNA is TGTGCCAGTAGTATTTCCAGAAACACCGGGGAGCTGTTTTTT.

The chain joins TRBV4-2 to TRBJ2-7, with TRBD2 matching 9 bases. Germline lookup yields CDR1 LGHNA and CDR2 YNFKEQ. With 4 bases clipped from V and 5 bases from J, the junction kept 6 bases outside the gene matches. The CDR3 has 14 residues. The CDR3 spells CASSRAGGKDEQYF. The CDR3 bases are TGTGCCAGCAGCCGAGCGGGAGGAAAGGACGAGCAGTACTTC.

About this clone: A far larger clone is only one base removed, so a read error is likely. This is likely a read error, given that the CDR3 carries no conserved phenylalanine or tryptophan at its end. The CDR3 reads CSASTENTEAFL. The DNA of the CDR3 is TGCAGCGCCTCGACAGAGAACACTGAAGCTTTCCTT. The rearrangement joins TRBV29-1 to TRBJ1-1; perhaps TRBD1 as D (5 bases). The CDR3 is 12 residues long. CDR1 SQVTM and CDR2 ANQGSEA come from the germline V gene. The V and J ends lost 7 bases and 1 base respectively, with 10 bases between them.

This clone was recorded once. This rearrangement joins TRBV4-2 to TRBJ2-2; TRBD2 matches 11 bases. CDR1 and CDR2 (germline): LGHNA, YNFKEQ. This CDR3 contains 15 residues. V shed 5 bases, J shed 5 bases, and the junction held 4 bases outside the gene matches. CDR3 protein: CASSYLAGGTGELFF. CDR3 sequence (DNA): TGTGCCAGCAGCTACTTAGCGGGAGGGACCGGGGAGCTGTTTTTT.

This chain uses TRBV18 with TRBJ2-7; 9 bases map to TRBD1. In germline, CDR1 is KGHSH, CDR2 LQKENI. Germline trimming cut 4 bases from V and 5 bases from J; bases unmatched to any gene: 9. CDR3 length: 15 amino acids. For the CDR3, the DNA is TGTGCCAGCTCACAACCGGGACAGGGTTTGCACGAGCAGTACTTC. This gives the protein CASSQPGQGLHEQYF. The full variable domain, its missing parts supplied by reference TRBV18 and TRBJ2-7, is NAGVMQNPRHLVRRRGQEARLRCSPMKGHSHVYWYRQLPEEGLKFMVYLQKENIIDESGMPKERFSAEFPKEGPSILRIQQVVRGDSAAYFCASSQPGQGLHEQYFGPGTRLTVT.

The chain links TRBV5-1 to TRBJ2-5; no reliable D call. Looked up from germline, CDR1 is SGHRS and CDR2 is YFSETQ. The CDR3 is made up of 12 amino acids. V was cut by 0 bases and J by 9 bases, with 9 bases left in between. The CDR3 protein is CASSLDRVAQYF. The CDR3 DNA reads TGCGCCAGCAGCTTGGACCGAGTGGCCCAGTACTTC.